One and the same sample provided the 3 T cell receptor beta chains below, sequenced in a study of blood T cells in healthy people across ages. For the second PCR, which ran for roughly 6 to 12 cycles, a sample-barcoded 5' primer and a J-beta primer mix were used. TCRdb reanalysed the 5' RACE reads using MiXCR and keeps one entry per CDR3 protein. The data contain 1.5 million or so distinct CDR3 sequences, roughly 40% of them singletons. Sequencing was done on a sample of blood. The receptor source for this set is a woman aged 18-35 years in good health.

This clonotype was observed a handful of times. The chain carries TRBV4-1 and TRBJ2-1, with unresolved D. Germline V lookup: CDR1 MGHRA, CDR2 YSYEKL. The V end was cut by 2 bases, the J end by 6 bases, with 11 bases between. The CDR3 loop spans 14 amino acids. Written as DNA, the CDR3 is TGCGCCAGCAGCCAATTTCTTTACTCCAATGAGCAGTTCTTC. This gives the protein CASSQFLYSNEQFF.

This chain links TRBV4-1 with TRBJ2-7; D call uncertain. The V gene lost 0 bases and the J gene lost 2 bases, with 5 bases spanning the gap. Per germline, CDR1 MGHRA and CDR2 YSYEKL. CDR3 length: 13 amino acids. Written as DNA, the CDR3 is TGCGCCAGCAGCCAAGATTTTGCCTACGAGCAGTACTTC. Protein sequence: CASSQDFAYEQYF.

This clonotype was counted a few times. The chain joins TRBV14 to TRBJ2-3; D is possibly TRBD2 (5 bases). This CDR3 region has 16 residues. The V gene's germline CDR1 is SGHDN and CDR2 FVKESK. V was clipped by 3 bases and J by 4 bases, with 17 bases between them. The CDR3 here is CASSHRRSQFADTQYF. DNA for the CDR3: TGTGCCAGCAGCCACAGGAGGAGTCAGTTTGCAGATACGCAGTATTTT.